Listed below are T cell receptor beta chains from one sample, sequenced in a study of T-cell reconstitution after alpha-beta-depleted transplantation in children. TCRdb reanalysed the PCR reads using MiXCR and keeps one entry per CDR3 protein. This table has over 400,000 distinct CDR3 sequences, 12% appearing once. The sequencing used PBMCs from the stem cell graft donor, collected from the stem cell graft. These receptors all stem from a human donor who donated a stem cell graft to a child with combined immunodeficiency. Each CDR3 is given without its conserved first and last residue.

TRBJ2-6,TRBV18,ASSPAVSGANVLT
TRBJ2-5,TRBV12-3/TRBV12-4,ASSSSQGKETQY
TRBJ1-1,TRBV20-1,SATWDTEAF
TRBJ1-5,TRBV10-3,AISPGLSNQPQH
TRBJ2-7,TRBV24-1,ATSGGKAYEQY
TRBJ2-3,TRBV7-2,ASSPRGGNTDTQY
TRBJ2-7,TRBV7-2,ASSLVNLATGSYEQY
TRBJ2-4,TRBV11-3,ASSLDSENIQY
TRBJ2-1,TRBV29-1,SVAGLRSSYNEQF
TRBJ2-7,TRBV12-3/TRBV12-4,ASSPEGEYEQY
TRBJ2-7,TRBV19,ASSMPPSYEQY
TRBJ2-1,TRBV30,AWSANSYEQF
TRBJ2-2,TRBV12-3/TRBV12-4,ASSYTRESTGELF
TRBJ2-3,TRBV29-1,SVAETGGPDTQY
TRBJ1-5,TRBV20-1,SASPGWGNQPQH
TRBJ2-5,TRBV6-2/TRBV6-3,ASSYGSSPWGETQY
TRBJ2-3,TRBV9,ASSVVGVPDTQY
TRBJ2-5,TRBV6-5,ASSYLAGSQETQY
TRBJ1-1,TRBV7-2,ASSLATSIDMNTEAF
TRBJ1-1,TRBV30,ASRGGVEAF